This T cell receptor (beta chain) was observed in a study of T cells in Graves' hyperthyroidism and ophthalmopathy. TCR beta CDR3 regions were amplified from RNA. A first-round RT-PCR of the TCR CDR3 used the HTBI primer set. TCRdb reprocessed the multiplex PCR reads via MiXCR and lists one record per CDR3 protein. Among hundreds of thousands of distinct CDR3 sequences listed, 35% to 45% were seen once. Those patients with uncontrolled infection, other autoimmune disease, pregnancy or lactation were excluded. The sample holds one count of this clonotype. Sequencing input: blood. This sequence originates from a man aged 18 to 30 with Graves' hyperthyroidism.

The CDR3 DNA sequence: TGCGCCAGCAGCCAAGAGGCCATCAATTCACCCCTCCACTTT. This translates into CASSQEAINSPLHF. This chain links TRBV4-3 with TRBJ1-6; D is ambiguous. There are 14 residues in the CDR3. V was clipped by 0 bases and J by 7 bases, with 7 bases between them. Germline CDR1 reads LGHNA; CDR2 reads YSLEER.